This is a list of T cell receptor beta chains from one sample in a study of blood T cell repertoires in COVID-19. Sequenced by immunoSEQ multiplex PCR; TCRdb stores in-frame clones only, minus some. In the table there are about 30,000 clones, over 75% of which are singletons. The sample comprised peripheral blood. These receptors came from a man in his 60s with active COVID-19. CDR3s include the opening cysteine and the closing phenylalanine or tryptophan. D genes are given only for firm matches. The size entry is marked missing in some rows and otherwise reads once, few, many or a size class.

v_gene: TRBV18
j_gene: TRBJ2-2
d_gene: NA
abundance: NA
CDR3nt: TGTGCCAGCTCACCAATAAGAGGGCCCGGGGAGCTGTTTTTT
CDR3aa: CASSPIRGPGELFF

v_gene: TRBV14
j_gene: TRBJ2-1
d_gene: TRBD2
abundance: NA
CDR3nt: TGTGCCAGCAGCATCCGGGGACTAGCGGGACGGTCCTACAATGAGCAGTTCTTC
CDR3aa: CASSIRGLAGRSYNEQFF

v_gene: TRBV4-1
j_gene: TRBJ2-2
d_gene: NA
abundance: NA
CDR3nt: TGCGCCAGCTGGGGCGGACCCCTTAAGGCGAACACCGGGGAGCTGTTTTTT
CDR3aa: CASWGGPLKANTGELFF

v_gene: TRBV15
j_gene: TRBJ2-3
d_gene: TRBD1
abundance: NA
CDR3nt: TGTGCCACCAGCCGAGGGGGGACAGGTGGGGATACGCAGTATTTT
CDR3aa: CATSRGGTGGDTQYF

v_gene: TRBV9
j_gene: TRBJ2-1
d_gene: TRBD2
abundance: NA
CDR3nt: TGTGCCAGCAGCGCCATAGCGGGAGTAAGCGATGAGCAGTTCTTC
CDR3aa: CASSAIAGVSDEQFF

v_gene: TRBV5-8
j_gene: TRBJ2-1
d_gene: TRBD2
abundance: NA
CDR3nt: TGTGCCAGCAGCTCGGGACTAGCGGGAGCTCTATCCTACAATGAGCAGTTCTTC
CDR3aa: CASSSGLAGALSYNEQFF

v_gene: TRBV5-4
j_gene: TRBJ1-2
d_gene: NA
abundance: NA
CDR3nt: TGTGCCAGCAGCCTCGGCTCGACTGCTACCTATGGCTACACCTTC
CDR3aa: CASSLGSTATYGYTF

v_gene: TRBV3-1/TRBV3-2
j_gene: TRBJ1-3
d_gene: NA
abundance: NA
CDR3nt: TGTGCCAGCAGCCCGATGAGAGGAGGGCTCCTCGGAAACACCATATATTTT
CDR3aa: CASSPMRGGLLGNTIYF

v_gene: TRBV4-2
j_gene: TRBJ2-3
d_gene: NA
abundance: NA
CDR3nt: TGTGCCAGCAGCCCCCGAGCGGAGCTAAGCACAGATACGCAGTATTTT
CDR3aa: CASSPRAELSTDTQYF

v_gene: TRBV14
j_gene: TRBJ2-2
d_gene: NA
abundance: NA
CDR3nt: TGTGCCAGCAGCCAAGACATAGGGACTCTTAACACCGGGGAGCTGTTTTTT
CDR3aa: CASSQDIGTLNTGELFF

v_gene: TRBV6-5
j_gene: TRBJ2-1
d_gene: TRBD2
abundance: once
CDR3nt: TGTGCCAGCGTAGGCGGGAGCAAGGGGAATGAGCAGTTCTTC
CDR3aa: CASVGGSKGNEQFF

v_gene: TRBV5-1
j_gene: TRBJ1-5
d_gene: NA
abundance: NA
CDR3nt: TGCGCCAGCAGGCCGGACAGTACTTTTCAGCCCCAGCATTTT
CDR3aa: CASRPDSTFQPQHF

v_gene: TRBV7-2
j_gene: TRBJ2-7
d_gene: TRBD1
abundance: NA
CDR3nt: TGTGCCAGCAGCTCGGACAGGTCTGTGGGTCAGTACTTC
CDR3aa: CASSSDRSVGQYF

v_gene: TRBV11-2
j_gene: TRBJ2-5
d_gene: TRBD2
abundance: NA
CDR3nt: TGTGCCAGCAGCCCCAGGCTTTCGGGAGGGGTAGGGACCCAGTACTTC
CDR3aa: CASSPRLSGGVGTQYF

v_gene: TRBV15
j_gene: TRBJ2-5
d_gene: TRBD2
abundance: NA
CDR3nt: TGTGCCACCAGCAGAGGTAGCGGGAGAGAAGAGACCCAGTACTTC
CDR3aa: CATSRGSGREETQYF

v_gene: TRBV19
j_gene: TRBJ2-4
d_gene: TRBD2
abundance: NA
CDR3nt: TGTGCCAGTAGTACACGTAGCGGGACTCAAGCCAAAAACATTCAGTACTTC
CDR3aa: CASSTRSGTQAKNIQYF

v_gene: TRBV18
j_gene: TRBJ2-1
d_gene: TRBD2
abundance: once
CDR3nt: TGTGCCAGCTCACCGGGACTAGCGGGAGGTTCAGTGCTCAGCTCCTACAATGAGCAGTTCTTC
CDR3aa: CASSPGLAGGSVLSSYNEQFF

v_gene: TRBV5-4
j_gene: TRBJ2-2
d_gene: NA
abundance: NA
CDR3nt: TGTGCCAGCAGCTCCGTAGGCGGGCCCCCAACCGGGGAGCTGTTTTTT
CDR3aa: CASSSVGGPPTGELFF

v_gene: TRBV6-5
j_gene: TRBJ2-5
d_gene: TRBD1
abundance: NA
CDR3nt: TGTGCCAGCAGTTATGGGACAGCGTACCAAGAGACCCAGTACTTC
CDR3aa: CASSYGTAYQETQYF

v_gene: TRBV3-1/TRBV3-2
j_gene: TRBJ2-5
d_gene: TRBD2
abundance: once
CDR3nt: TGTGCCAGCGGGCTCGCGCGGGAGGCGCTGAGAGAGACCCAGTACTTC
CDR3aa: CASGLAREALRETQYF